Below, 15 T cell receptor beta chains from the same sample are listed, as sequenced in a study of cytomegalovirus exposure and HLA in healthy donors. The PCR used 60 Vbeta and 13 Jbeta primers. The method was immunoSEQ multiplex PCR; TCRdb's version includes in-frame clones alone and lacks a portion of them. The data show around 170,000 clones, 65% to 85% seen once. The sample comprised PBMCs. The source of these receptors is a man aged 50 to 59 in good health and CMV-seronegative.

CDR3 in amino acids: CASSAGTGRPDTQYF. CDR3 bases: TGTGCCAGCAGCGCCGGGACAGGGCGGCCAGATACGCAGTATTTT. The chain employs TRBV6-5 and TRBJ2-3; 9 nucleotides align to TRBD1. Germline V gene lookup returns CDR1 MNHEY and CDR2 SVGAGI. The CDR3 spans 15 residues. The ends lost 6 bases at V and 4 bases at J; junction bases unmatched: 8.

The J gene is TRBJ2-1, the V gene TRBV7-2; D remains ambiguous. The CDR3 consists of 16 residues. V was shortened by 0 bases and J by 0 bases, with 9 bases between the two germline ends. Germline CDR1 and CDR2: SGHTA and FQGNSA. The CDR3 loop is CASSLAPPSSYNEQFF. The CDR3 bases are TGTGCCAGCAGCTTAGCCCCCCCGAGCTCCTACAATGAGCAGTTCTTC.

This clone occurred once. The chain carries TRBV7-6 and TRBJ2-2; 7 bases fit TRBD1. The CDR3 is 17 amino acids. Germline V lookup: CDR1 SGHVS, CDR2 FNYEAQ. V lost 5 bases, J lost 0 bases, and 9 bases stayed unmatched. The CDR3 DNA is TGTGCCAGCAGCCCCTTCGGGACAGATTCGAACACCGGGGAGCTGTTTTTT. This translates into CASSPFGTDSNTGELFF.

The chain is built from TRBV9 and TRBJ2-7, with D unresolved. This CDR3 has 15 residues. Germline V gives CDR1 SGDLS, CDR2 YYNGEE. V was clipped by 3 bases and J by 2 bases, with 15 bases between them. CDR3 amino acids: CASSEQSTFTYEQYF. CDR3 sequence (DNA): TGTGCCAGCAGCGAACAGAGTACATTCACCTACGAGCAGTACTTC.

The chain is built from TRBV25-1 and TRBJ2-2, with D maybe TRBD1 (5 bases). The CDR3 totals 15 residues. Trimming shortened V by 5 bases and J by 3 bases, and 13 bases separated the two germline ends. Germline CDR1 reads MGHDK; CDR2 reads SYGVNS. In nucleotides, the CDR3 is TGTGCCAGCAGTTATAGGGGCGCGGACACCGGGGAGCTGTTTTTT. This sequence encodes CASSYRGADTGELFF.

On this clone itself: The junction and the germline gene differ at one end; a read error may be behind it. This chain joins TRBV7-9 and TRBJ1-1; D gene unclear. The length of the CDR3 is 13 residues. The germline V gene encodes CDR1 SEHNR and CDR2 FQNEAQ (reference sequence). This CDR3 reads CSSSLSVNTEAFF. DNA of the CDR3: TGTTCCAGCAGCTTATCGGTGAACACTGAAGCTTTCTTT. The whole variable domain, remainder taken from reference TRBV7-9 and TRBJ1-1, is DTGVSQNPRHKITKRGQNVTFRCDPISEHNRLYWYRQTLGQGPEFLTYFQNEAQLEKSRLLSDRFSAERPKGSFSTLEIQRTEQGDSAMYLCSSSLSVNTEAFFGQGTRLTVV.

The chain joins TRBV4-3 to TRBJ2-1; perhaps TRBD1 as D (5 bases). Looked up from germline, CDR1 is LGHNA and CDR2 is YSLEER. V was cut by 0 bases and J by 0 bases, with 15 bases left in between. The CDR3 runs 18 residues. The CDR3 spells CASSQDPIPQGSYNEQFF. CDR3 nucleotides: TGCGCCAGCAGCCAAGATCCTATACCTCAGGGCTCCTACAATGAGCAGTTCTTC.

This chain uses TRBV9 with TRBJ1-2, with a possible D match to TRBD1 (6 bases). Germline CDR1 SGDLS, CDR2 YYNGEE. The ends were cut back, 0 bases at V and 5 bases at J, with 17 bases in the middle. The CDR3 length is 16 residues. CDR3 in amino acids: CASSVDGGAGDYGYTF. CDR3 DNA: TGTGCCAGCAGCGTAGATGGGGGGGCGGGGGATTATGGCTACACCTTC. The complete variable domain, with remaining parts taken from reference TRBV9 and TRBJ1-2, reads DSGVTQTPKHLITATGQRVTLRCSPRSGDLSVYWYQQSLDQGLQFLIQYYNGEERAKGNILERFSAQQFPDLHSELNLSSLELGDSALYFCASSVDGGAGDYGYTFGSGTRLTVV.

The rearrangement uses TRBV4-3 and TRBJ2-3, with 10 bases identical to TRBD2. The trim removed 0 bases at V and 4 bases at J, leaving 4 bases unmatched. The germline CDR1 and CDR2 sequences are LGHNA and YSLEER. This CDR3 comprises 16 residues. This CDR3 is CASSQELSGGADTQYF. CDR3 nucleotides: TGCGCCAGCAGCCAAGAGTTGAGCGGGGGGGCAGATACGCAGTATTTT.

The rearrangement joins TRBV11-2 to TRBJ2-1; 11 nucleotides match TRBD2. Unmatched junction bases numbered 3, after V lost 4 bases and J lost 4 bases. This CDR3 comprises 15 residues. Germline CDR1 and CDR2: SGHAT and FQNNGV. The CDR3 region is CASSSSGGKYNEQFF. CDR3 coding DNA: TGTGCCAGCAGCTCTAGCGGGGGGAAATACAATGAGCAGTTCTTC.

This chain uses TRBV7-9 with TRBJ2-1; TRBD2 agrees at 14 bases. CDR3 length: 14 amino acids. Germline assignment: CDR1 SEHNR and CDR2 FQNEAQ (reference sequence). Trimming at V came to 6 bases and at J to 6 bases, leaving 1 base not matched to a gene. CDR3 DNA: TGTGCCAGCAGGACTAGCGGGGGGGCCAATGAGCAGTTCTTC. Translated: CASRTSGGANEQFF.

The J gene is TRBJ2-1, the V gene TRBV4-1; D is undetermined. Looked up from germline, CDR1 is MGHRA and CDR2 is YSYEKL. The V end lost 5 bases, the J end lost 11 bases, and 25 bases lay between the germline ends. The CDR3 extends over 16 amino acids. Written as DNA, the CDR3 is TGCGCCAGCAGCACTTCCCCGACGAACCCCCAGGTGCAGCAGTTCTTC. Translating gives CASSTSPTNPQVQQFF.

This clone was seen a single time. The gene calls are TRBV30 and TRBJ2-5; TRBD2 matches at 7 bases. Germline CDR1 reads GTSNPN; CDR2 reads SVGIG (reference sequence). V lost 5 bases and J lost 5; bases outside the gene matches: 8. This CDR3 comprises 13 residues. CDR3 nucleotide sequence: TGTGCCTGGCCTTGGGACTACCTGGAGACCCAGTACTTC. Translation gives CAWPWDYLETQYF.

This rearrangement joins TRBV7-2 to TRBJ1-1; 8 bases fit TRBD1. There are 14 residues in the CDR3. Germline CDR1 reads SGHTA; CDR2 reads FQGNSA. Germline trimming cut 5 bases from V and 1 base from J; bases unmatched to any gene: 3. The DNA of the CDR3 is TGTGCCAGCAGCAAACAGGGGGGGAACACTGAAGCTTTCTTT. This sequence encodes CASSKQGGNTEAFF.

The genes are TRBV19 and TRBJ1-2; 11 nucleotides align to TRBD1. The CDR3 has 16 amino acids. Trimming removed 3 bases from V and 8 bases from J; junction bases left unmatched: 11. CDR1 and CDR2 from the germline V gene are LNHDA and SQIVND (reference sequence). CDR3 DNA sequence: TGTGCCAGTAGTATTCCCCCCGGACAGGGGGCGGGGGGCTACACCTTC. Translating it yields CASSIPPGQGAGGYTF.